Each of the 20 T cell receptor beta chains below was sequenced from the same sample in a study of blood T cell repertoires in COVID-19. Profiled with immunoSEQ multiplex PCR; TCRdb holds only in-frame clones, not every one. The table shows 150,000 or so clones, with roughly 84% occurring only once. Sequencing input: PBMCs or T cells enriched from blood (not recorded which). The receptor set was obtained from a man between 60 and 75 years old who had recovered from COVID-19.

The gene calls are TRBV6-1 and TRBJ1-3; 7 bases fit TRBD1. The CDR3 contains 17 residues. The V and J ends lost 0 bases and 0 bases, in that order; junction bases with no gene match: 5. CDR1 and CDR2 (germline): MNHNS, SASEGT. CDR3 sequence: CASSEALAGGSGNTIYF. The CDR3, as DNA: TGTGCCAGCAGTGAAGCCTTGGCAGGGGGCTCTGGAAACACCATATATTTT.

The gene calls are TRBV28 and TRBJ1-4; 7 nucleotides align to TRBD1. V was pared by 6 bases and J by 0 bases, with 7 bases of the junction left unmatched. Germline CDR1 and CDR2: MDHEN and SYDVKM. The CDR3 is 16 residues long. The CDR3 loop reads CASRSPTGATNEKLFF. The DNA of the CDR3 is TGTGCCAGCAGATCCCCCACAGGGGCAACTAATGAAAAACTGTTTTTT.

The CDR3 is CASSLVGQGNNEKLFF. CDR3 DNA: TGTGCCAGCAGCTTGGTCGGACAGGGAAATAATGAAAAACTGTTTTTT. V and J are TRBV5-4 and TRBJ1-4; 8 bases are shared with TRBD1. The germline gives CDR1 SGHNT, CDR2 YYREEE (reference sequence). After removal of 0 bases from V and 4 bases from J, the junction contained 5 bases not matched to a gene. This CDR3 spans 16 amino acids.

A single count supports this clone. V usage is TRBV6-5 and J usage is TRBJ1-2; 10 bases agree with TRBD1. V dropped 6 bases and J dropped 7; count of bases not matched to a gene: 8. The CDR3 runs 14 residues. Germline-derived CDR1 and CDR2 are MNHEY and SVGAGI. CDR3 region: CASSQGQGTLGYTF. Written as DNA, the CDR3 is TGTGCCAGCAGCCAGGGACAGGGGACACTTGGCTACACCTTC.

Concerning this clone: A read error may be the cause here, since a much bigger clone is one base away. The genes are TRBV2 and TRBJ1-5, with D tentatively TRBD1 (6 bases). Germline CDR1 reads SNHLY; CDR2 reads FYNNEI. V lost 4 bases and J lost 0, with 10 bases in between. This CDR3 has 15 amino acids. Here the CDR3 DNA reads TGTGCCAGCAGTGCACAGGGCCCTAGCAATCAGCCCCAGCATTTT. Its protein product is CASSAQGPSNQPQHF.

The DNA for the CDR3 is TGTGCCAGCAGCTTAGCCGAGGTGGTCACAGATACGCAGTATTTT. This sequence encodes CASSLAEVVTDTQYF. V usage is TRBV7-8 and J usage is TRBJ2-3, with D unresolved. V dropped 0 bases and J dropped 2 bases, with 9 bases sitting between them. From germline, CDR1 is SGHVS and CDR2 FQNEAQ. The length of the CDR3 is 15 residues.

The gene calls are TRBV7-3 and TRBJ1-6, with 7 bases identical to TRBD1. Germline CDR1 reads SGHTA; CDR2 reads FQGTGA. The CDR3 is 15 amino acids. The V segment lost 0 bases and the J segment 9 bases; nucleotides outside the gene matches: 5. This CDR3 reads CASSLTGGTGSPLHF. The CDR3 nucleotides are TGTGCCAGCAGCTTAACAGGGGGCACGGGTTCACCCCTCCACTTT.

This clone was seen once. The DNA of the CDR3 is TGTGCCAGCAGCTTGAGAGGCACTGAAGCTTTCTTT. Its protein is CASSLRGTEAFF. V gene TRBV5-4 combines with J gene TRBJ1-1; D remains ambiguous. Germline V gives CDR1 SGHNT, CDR2 YYREEE (reference sequence). The CDR3 covers 12 residues. V gave up 1 base and J gave up 4 bases, with 5 bases separating them. Using reference TRBV5-4 and TRBJ1-1 for the parts outside the CDR3, the full variable domain is ETGVTQSPTHLIKTRGQQVTLRCSSQSGHNTVSWYQQALGQGPQFIFQYYREEENGRGNFPPRFSGLQFPNYSSELNVNALELDDSALYLCASSLRGTEAFFGQGTRLTVV.

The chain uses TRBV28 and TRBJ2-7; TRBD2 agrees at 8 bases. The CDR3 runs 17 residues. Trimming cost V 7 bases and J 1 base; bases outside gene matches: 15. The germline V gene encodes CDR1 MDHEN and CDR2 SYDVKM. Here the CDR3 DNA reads TGTGCCAGCACCCCCCTTTCCAGGGCTAGCGGGTCCTACGAGCAGTACTTC. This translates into CASTPLSRASGSYEQYF.

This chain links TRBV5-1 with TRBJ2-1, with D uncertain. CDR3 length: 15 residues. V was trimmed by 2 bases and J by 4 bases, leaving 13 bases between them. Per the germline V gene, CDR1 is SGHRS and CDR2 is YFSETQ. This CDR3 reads CASSFSYNGYNEQFF. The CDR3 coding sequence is TGCGCCAGCAGCTTTAGCTACAATGGGTACAATGAGCAGTTCTTC. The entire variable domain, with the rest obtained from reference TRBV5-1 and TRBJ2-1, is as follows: KAGVTQTPRYLIKTRGQQVTLSCSPISGHRSVSWYQQTPGQGLQFLFEYFSETQRNKGNFPGRFSGRQFSNSRSEMNVSTLELGDSALYLCASSFSYNGYNEQFFGPGTRLTVL.

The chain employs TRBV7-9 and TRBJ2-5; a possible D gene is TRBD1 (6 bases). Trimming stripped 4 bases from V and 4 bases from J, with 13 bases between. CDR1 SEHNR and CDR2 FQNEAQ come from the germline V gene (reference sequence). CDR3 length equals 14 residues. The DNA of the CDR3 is TGTGCCAGCAGCTCCACAGGGTTCGGAGAGACCCAGTACTTC. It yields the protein CASSSTGFGETQYF.

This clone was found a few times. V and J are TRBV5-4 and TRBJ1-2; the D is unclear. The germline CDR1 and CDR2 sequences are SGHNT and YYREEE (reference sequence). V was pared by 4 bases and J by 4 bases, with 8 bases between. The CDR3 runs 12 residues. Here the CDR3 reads CASSRDLYGYTF. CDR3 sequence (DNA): TGTGCCAGCAGCCGCGATCTCTATGGCTACACCTTC.

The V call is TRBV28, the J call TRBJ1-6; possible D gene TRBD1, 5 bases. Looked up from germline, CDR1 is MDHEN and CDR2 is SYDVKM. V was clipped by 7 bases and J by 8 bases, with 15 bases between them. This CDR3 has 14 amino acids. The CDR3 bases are TGTGCCAGCAATATTGGACACCGGGATTCACCCCTCCACTTT. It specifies CASNIGHRDSPLHF.

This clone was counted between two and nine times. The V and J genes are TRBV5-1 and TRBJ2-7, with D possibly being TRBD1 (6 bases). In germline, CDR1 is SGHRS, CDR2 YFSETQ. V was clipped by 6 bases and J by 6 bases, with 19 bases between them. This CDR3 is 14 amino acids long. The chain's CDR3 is CASNQGNLGTEQYF. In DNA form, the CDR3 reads TGCGCCAGCAACCAGGGGAACCTAGGAACCGAGCAGTACTTC. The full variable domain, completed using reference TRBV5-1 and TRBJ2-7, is KAGVTQTPRYLIKTRGQQVTLSCSPISGHRSVSWYQQTPGQGLQFLFEYFSETQRNKGNFPGRFSGRQFSNSRSEMNVSTLELGDSALYLCASNQGNLGTEQYFGPGTRLTVT.

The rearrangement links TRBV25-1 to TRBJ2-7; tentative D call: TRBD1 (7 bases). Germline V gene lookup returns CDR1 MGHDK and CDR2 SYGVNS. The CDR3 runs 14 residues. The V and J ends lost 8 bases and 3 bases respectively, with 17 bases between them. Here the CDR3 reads CASQSSGGGYEQYF. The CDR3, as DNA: TGTGCCAGCCAGAGTTCAGGGGGAGGCTACGAGCAGTACTTC.

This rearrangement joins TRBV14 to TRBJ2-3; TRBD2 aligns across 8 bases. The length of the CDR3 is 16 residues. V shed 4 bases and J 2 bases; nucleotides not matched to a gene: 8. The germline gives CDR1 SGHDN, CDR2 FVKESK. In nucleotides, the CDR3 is TGTGCCAGCAGCCTCGGACTAGCCCCTTACACAGATACGCAGTATTTT. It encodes CASSLGLAPYTDTQYF.

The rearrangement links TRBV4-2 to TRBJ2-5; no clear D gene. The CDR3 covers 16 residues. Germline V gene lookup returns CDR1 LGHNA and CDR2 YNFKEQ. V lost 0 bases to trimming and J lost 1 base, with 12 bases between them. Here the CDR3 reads CASSQERRLGQETQYF. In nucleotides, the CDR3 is TGTGCCAGCAGCCAAGAGAGAAGGCTAGGCCAAGAGACCCAGTACTTC.

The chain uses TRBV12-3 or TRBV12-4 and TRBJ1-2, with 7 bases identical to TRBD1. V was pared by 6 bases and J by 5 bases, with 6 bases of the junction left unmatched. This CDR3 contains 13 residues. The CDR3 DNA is TGTGCCAGCAGCCCTGGGACAGCATATGGCTACACCTTC. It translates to CASSPGTAYGYTF.

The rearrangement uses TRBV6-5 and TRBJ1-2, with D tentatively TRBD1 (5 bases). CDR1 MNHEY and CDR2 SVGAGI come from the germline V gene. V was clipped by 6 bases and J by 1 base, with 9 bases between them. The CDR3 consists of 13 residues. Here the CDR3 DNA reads TGTGCCAGCAGCCCCGGACATAACTATGGCTACACCTTC. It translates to CASSPGHNYGYTF.

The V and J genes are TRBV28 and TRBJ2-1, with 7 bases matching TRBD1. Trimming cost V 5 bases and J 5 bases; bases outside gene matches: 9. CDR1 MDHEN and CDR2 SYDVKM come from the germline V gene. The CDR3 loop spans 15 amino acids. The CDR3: CASSPRGTANNEQFF. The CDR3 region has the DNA TGTGCCAGCAGTCCGAGGGGGACAGCCAACAATGAGCAGTTCTTC.